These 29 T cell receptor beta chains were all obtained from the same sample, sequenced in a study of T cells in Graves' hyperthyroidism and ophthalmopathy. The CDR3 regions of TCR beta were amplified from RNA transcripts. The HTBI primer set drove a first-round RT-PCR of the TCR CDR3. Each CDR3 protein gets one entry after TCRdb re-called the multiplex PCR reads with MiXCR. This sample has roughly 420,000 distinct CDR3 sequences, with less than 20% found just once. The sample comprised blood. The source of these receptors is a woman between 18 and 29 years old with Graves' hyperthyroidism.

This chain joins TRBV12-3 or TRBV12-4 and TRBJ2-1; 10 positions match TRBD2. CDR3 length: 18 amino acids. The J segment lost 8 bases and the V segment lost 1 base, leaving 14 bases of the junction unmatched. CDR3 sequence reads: CASSLEAGGVDGRDEQFF. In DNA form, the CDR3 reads TGTGCCAGCAGTTTAGAAGCGGGGGGGGTTGACGGTAGGGATGAGCAGTTCTTC.

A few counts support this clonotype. The CDR3 DNA sequence: TGTGCCAGCAGCCAAGATAGGTACTATGGCTACACCTTC. It is translated as CASSQDRYYGYTF. V and J are TRBV4-2 and TRBJ1-2; D unresolved. From germline, CDR1 is LGHNA and CDR2 YNFKEQ. The CDR3 loop spans 13 amino acids. The germline V and J ends were trimmed by 0 bases and 3 bases, with 5 bases remaining between them.

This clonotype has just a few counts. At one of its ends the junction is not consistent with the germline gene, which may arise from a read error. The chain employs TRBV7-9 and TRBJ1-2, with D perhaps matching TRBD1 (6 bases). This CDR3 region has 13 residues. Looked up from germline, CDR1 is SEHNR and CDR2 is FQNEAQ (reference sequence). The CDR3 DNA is TGTGCCGGCAGCACCGGGACAACTGATGGCTACACCTTC. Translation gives CAGSTGTTDGYTF. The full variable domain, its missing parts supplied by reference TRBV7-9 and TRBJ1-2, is DTGVSQNPRHKITKRGQNVTFRCDPISEHNRLYWYRQTLGQGPEFLTYFQNEAQLEKSRLLSDRFSAERPKGSFSTLEIQRTEQGDSAMYLCAGSTGTTDGYTFGSGTRLTVV.

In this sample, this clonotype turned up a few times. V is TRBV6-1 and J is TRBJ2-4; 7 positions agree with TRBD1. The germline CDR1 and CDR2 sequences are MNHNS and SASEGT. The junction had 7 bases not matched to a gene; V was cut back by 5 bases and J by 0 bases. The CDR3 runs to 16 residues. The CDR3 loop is CASSYSRGLAKNIQYF. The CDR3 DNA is TGTGCCAGCAGTTATTCCAGGGGGTTAGCCAAAAACATTCAGTACTTC.

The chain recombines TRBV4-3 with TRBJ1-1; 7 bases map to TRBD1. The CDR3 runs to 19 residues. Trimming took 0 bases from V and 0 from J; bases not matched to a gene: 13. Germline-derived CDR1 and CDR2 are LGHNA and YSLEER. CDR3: CASSQDYRGRISLNTEAFF. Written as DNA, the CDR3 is TGCGCCAGCAGCCAAGATTACAGGGGTCGCATATCTTTGAACACTGAAGCTTTCTTT.

This CDR3 reads CASSLTGTGDAGYTF. The CDR3 DNA sequence: TGTGCCAGCAGTCTCACCGGGACAGGGGATGCTGGCTACACCTTC. The chain carries TRBV12-3 or TRBV12-4 and TRBJ1-2; 10 bases fit TRBD1. The CDR3 sequence is 15 residues long. V was clipped by 5 bases and J by 7 bases; unmatched bases: 10.

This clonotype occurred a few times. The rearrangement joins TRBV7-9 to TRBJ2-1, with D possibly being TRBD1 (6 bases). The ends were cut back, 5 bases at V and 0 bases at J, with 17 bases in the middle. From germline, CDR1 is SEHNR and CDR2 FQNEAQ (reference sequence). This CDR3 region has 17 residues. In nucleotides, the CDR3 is TGTGCCAGCAGCCATAGTGGACAGCTACGCTCCTACAATGAGCAGTTCTTC. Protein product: CASSHSGQLRSYNEQFF. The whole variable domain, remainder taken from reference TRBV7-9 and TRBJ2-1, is DTGVSQNPRHKITKRGQNVTFRCDPISEHNRLYWYRQTLGQGPEFLTYFQNEAQLEKSRLLSDRFSAERPKGSFSTLEIQRTEQGDSAMYLCASSHSGQLRSYNEQFFGPGTRLTVL.

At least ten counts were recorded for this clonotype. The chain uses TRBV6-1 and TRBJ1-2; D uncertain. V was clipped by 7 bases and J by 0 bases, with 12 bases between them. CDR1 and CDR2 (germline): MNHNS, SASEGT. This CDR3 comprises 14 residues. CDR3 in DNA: TGTGCCAGCAACCCCCTCAATGCTAACTATGGCTACACCTTC. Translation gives CASNPLNANYGYTF.

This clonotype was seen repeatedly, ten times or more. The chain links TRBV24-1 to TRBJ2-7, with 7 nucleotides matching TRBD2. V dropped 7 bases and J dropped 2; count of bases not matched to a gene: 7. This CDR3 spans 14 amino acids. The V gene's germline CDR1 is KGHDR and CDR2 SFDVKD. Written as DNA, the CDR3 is TGTGCCACCAGAGCTAGCGGAGGGGCCTACGAGCAGTACTTC. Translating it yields CATRASGGAYEQYF.

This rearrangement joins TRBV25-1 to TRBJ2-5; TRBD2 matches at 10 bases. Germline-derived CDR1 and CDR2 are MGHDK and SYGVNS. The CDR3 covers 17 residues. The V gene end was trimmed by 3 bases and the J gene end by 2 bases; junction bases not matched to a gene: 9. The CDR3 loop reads CASSEGSRTSGQETQYF. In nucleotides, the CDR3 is TGTGCCAGCAGTGAGGGCTCGCGGACTAGCGGACAAGAGACCCAGTACTTC.

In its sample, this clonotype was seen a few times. CDR3 DNA: TGCGCCAGCAGCAAGGTCTGGGCAACCCCACCTGGGGCCAACGTCCTGACTTTC. Translation: CASSKVWATPPGANVLTF. The chain couples TRBV4-1 to TRBJ2-6; no firm D call. The length of the CDR3 is 18 residues. Germline CDR1 and CDR2: MGHRA and YSYEKL. Trimming stripped 5 bases from V and 2 bases from J, with 19 bases between.

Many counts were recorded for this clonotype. The CDR3 spells CASRGRVTSDEQYF. The CDR3 region has the DNA TGTGCCAGCAGGGGAAGGGTTACTAGTGACGAGCAGTACTTC. The rearrangement joins TRBV27 to TRBJ2-7; maybe TRBD2 (5 bases). Trimming pared 6 bases from V and 5 bases from J, leaving 17 bases between. Germline V CDR1 and CDR2: MNHEY, SMNVEV (reference sequence). This CDR3 comprises 14 residues.

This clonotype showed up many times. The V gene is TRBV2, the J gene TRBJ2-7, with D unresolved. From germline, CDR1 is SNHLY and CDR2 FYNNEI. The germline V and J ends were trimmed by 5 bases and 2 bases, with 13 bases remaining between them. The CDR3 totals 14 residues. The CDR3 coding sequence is TGTGCCAGCAGTTTTTCAGCAAGCACCTACGAGCAGTACTTC. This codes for CASSFSASTYEQYF.

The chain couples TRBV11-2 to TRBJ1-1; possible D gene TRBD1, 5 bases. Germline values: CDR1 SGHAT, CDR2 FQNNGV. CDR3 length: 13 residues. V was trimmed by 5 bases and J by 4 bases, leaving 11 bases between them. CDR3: CASSAYQGTEAFF. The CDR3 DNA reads TGTGCCAGCAGCGCGTATCAGGGCACTGAAGCTTTCTTT. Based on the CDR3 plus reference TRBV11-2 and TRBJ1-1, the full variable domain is EAGVAQSPRYKIIEKRQSVAFWCNPISGHATLYWYQQILGQGPKLLIQFQNNGVVDDSQLPKDRFSAERLKGVDSTLKIQPAKLEDSAVYLCASSAYQGTEAFFGQGTRLTVV.

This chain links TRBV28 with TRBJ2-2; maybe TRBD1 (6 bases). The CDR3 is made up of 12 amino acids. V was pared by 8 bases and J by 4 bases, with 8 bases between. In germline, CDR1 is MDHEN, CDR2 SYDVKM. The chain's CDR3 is CASFRGTGELFF. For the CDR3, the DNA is TGTGCCAGCTTCAGGGGCACCGGGGAGCTGTTTTTT.

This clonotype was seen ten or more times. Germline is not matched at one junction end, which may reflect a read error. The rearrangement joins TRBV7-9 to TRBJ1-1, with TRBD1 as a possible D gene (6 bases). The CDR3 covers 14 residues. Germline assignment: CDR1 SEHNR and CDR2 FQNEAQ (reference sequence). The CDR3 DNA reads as TGTGCCAGCAGTCACCTTAGGGACAACAGTGAAGCTTTCTTT. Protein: CASSHLRDNSEAFF.

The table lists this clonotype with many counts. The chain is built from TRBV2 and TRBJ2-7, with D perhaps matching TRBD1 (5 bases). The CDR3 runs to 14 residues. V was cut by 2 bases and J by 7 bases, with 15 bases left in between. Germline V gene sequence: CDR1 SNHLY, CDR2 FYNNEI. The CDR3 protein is CASSESQGFGEQYF. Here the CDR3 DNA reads TGTGCCAGCAGTGAAAGCCAGGGATTTGGGGAGCAGTACTTC.

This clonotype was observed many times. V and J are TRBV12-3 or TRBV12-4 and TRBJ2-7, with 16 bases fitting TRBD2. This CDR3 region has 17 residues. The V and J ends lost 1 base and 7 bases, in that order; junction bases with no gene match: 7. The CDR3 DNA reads TGTGCCAGCAGTTTAGGGGGACTAGCGGGAGGGCGTGGAGAGCAGTACTTC. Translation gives CASSLGGLAGGRGEQYF.

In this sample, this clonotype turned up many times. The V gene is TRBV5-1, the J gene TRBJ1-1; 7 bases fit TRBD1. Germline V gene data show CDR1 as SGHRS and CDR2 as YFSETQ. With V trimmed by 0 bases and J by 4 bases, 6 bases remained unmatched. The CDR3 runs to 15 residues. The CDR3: CASSLEGGVGTEAFF. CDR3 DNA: TGCGCCAGCAGCTTGGAAGGGGGCGTAGGCACTGAAGCTTTCTTT.

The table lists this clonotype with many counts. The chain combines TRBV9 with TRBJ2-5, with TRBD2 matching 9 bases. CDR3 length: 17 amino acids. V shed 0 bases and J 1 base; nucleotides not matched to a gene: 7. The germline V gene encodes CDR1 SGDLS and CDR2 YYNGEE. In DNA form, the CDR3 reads TGTGCCAGCAGCGTAGATGCAGCGGGAGGTTTCCAAGAGACCCAGTACTTC. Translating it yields CASSVDAAGGFQETQYF.

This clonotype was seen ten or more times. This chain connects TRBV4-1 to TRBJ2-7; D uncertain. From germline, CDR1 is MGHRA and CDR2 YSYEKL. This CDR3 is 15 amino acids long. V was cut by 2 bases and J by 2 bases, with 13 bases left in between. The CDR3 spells CASSQTTFGAYEQYF. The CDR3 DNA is TGCGCCAGCAGCCAAACCACATTTGGGGCCTACGAGCAGTACTTC.

The chain's CDR3 is CASSQGLAQGSNQPQHF. The CDR3 nucleotides read TGCGCCAGCAGCCAAGGGTTGGCACAAGGTAGCAATCAGCCCCAGCATTTT. The gene calls are TRBV4-1 and TRBJ1-5; no definite D call. Germline loops: CDR1 MGHRA, CDR2 YSYEKL. Trimming took off 1 base at V and 0 bases at J, with 13 bases between the two ends. CDR3 length equals 17 residues.

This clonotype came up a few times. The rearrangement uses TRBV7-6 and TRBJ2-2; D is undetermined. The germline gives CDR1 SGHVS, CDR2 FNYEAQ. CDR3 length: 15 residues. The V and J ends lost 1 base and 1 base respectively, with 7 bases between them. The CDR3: CASSLELENTGELFF. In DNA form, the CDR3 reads TGTGCCAGCAGCTTAGAACTGGAGAACACCGGGGAGCTGTTTTTT.

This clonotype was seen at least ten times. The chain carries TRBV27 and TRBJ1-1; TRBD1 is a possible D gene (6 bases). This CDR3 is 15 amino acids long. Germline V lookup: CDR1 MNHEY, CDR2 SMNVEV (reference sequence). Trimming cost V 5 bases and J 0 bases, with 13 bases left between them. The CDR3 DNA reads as TGTGCCAGCAGTAGCGGGACAATGGTGAACACTGAAGCTTTCTTT. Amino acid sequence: CASSSGTMVNTEAFF.

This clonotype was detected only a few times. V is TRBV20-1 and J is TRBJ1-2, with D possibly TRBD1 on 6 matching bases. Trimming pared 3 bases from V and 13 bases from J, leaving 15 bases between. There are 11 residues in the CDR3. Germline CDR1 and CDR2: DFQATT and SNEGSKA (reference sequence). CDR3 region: CSASGGAVVTF. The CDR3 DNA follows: TGCAGTGCTAGCGGGGGGGCCGTCGTCACCTTC.

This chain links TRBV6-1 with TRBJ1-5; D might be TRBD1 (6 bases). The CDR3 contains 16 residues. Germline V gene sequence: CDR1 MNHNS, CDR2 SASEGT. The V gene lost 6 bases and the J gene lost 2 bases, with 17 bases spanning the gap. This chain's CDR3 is CASRPDSTSGNQPQHF. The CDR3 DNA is TGTGCCAGCAGACCGGACAGTACCTCGGGCAATCAGCCCCAGCATTTT.

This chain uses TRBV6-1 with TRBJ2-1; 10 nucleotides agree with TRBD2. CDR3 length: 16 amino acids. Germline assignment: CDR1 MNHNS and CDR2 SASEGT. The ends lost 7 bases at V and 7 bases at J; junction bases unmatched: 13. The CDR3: CASTPAVAGGLNEQFF. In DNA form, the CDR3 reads TGTGCCAGCACCCCTGCGGTAGCGGGGGGTTTGAATGAGCAGTTCTTC.

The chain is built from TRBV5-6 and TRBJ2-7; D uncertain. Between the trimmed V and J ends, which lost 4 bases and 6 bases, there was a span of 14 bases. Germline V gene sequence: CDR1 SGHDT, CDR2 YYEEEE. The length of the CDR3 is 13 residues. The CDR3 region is CASSPNRRLEQYF. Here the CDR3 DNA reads TGTGCCAGCAGCCCCAATCGCCGGCTCGAGCAGTACTTC.

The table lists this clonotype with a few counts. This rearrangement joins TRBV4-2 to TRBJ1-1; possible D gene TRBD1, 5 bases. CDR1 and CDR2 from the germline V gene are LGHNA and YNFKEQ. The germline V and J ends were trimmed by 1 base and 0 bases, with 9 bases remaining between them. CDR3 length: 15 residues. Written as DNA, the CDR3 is TGTGCCAGCAGCCAAGGGGGGAGAATGAACACTGAAGCTTTCTTT. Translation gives CASSQGGRMNTEAFF.